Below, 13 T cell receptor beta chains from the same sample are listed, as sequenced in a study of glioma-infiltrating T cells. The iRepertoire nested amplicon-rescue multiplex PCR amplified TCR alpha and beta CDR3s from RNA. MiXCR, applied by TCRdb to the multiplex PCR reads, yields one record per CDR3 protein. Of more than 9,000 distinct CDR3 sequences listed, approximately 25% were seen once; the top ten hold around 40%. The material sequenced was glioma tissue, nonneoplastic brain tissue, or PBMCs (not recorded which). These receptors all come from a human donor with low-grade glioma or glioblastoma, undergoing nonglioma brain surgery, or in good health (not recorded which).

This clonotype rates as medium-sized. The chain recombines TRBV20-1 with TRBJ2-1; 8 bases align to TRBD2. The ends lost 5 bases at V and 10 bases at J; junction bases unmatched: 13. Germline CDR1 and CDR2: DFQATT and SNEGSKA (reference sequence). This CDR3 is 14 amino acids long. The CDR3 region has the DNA TGCAGTGCTTCGGAGACTAGCGCGTACCGAGAGCAGTTCTTC. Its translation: CSASETSAYREQFF.

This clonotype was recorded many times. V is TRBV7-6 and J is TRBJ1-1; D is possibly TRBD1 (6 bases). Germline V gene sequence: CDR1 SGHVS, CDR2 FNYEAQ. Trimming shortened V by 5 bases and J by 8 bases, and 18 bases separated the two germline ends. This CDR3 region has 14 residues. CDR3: CASSPGAGSVEAFF. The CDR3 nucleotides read TGTGCCAGCAGCCCGGGGGCAGGGTCAGTCGAAGCTTTCTTT.

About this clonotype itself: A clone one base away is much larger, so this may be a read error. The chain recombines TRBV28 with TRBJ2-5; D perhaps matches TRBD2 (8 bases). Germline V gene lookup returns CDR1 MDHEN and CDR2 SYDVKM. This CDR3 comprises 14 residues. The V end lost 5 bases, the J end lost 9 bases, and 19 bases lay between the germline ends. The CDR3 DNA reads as TGTGCCAGCAGTCTCCAGAGGGGGCGGGAGGCCCAGTACTTC. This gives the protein CASSLQRGREAQYF.

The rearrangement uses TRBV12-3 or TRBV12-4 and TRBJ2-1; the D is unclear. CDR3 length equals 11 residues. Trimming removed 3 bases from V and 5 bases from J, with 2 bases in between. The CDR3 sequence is CASSFNNEQFF. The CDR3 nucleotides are TGTGCCAGCAGTTTTAACAATGAGCAGTTCTTC.

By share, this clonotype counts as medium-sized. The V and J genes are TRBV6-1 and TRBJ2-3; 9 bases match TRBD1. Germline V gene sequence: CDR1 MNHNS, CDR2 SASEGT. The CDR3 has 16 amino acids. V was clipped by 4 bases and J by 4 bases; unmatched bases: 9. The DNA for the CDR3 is TGTGCCAGCAGTGTGAACCGGGACAGGGTAGCAGATACGCAGTATTTT. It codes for CASSVNRDRVADTQYF.

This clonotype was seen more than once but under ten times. The CDR3 DNA reads TGCAGCGCCGGACTAGCGAGTTACGAGCAGTACTTC. Translation gives CSAGLASYEQYF. The rearrangement joins TRBV29-1 to TRBJ2-7; TRBD2 matches at 9 bases. V was clipped by 7 bases and J by 4 bases; unmatched bases: 5. The CDR3 sequence is 12 residues long. Per the germline V gene, CDR1 is SQVTM and CDR2 is ANQGSEA.

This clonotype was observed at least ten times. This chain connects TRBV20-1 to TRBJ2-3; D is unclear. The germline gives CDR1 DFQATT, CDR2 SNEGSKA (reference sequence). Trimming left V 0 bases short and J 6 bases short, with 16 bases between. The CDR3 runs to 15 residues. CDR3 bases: TGCAGTGCTAGAGATGCGAGCGCCAGTGGGGATACGCAGTATTTT. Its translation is CSARDASASGDTQYF.

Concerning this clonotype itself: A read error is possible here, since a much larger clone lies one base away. The CDR3 sequence is CASSITGTLPEAFF. As DNA, the CDR3 is TGTGCCAGCAGTATAACAGGAACCCTTCCTGAAGCTTTCTTT. The chain combines TRBV28 with TRBJ1-1; maybe TRBD1 (5 bases). V was pared by 5 bases and J by 6 bases, with 16 bases between. This CDR3 has 14 amino acids. The germline V gene has CDR1 MDHEN and CDR2 SYDVKM. Full variable domain (remainder filled in from reference TRBV28 and TRBJ1-1): DVKVTQSSRYLVKRTGEKVFLECVQDMDHENMFWYRQDPGLGLRLIYFSYDVKMKEKGDIPEGYSVSREKKERFSLILESASTNQTSMYLCASSITGTLPEAFFGQGTRLTVV.

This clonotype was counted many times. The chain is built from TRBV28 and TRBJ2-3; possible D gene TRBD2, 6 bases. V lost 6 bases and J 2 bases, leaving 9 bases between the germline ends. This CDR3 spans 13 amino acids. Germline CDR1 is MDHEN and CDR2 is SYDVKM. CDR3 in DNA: TGTGCCAGCAGCGGGAGTATCACAGATACGCAGTATTTT. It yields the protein CASSGSITDTQYF. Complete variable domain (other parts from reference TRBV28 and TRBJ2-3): DVKVTQSSRYLVKRTGEKVFLECVQDMDHENMFWYRQDPGLGLRLIYFSYDVKMKEKGDIPEGYSVSREKKERFSLILESASTNQTSMYLCASSGSITDTQYFGPGTRLTVL.

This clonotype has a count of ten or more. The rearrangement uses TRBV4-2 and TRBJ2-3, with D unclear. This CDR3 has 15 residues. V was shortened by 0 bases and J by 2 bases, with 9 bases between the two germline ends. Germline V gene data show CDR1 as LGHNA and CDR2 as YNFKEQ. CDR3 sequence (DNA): TGTGCCAGCAGCCAAGATCGGCTGGCCACAGATACGCAGTATTTT. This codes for CASSQDRLATDTQYF.

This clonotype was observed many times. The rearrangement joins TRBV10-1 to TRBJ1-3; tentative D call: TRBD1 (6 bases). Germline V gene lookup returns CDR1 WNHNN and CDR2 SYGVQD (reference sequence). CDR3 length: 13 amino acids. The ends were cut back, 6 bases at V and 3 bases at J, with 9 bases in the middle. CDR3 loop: CASRWGLGNTIYF. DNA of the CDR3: TGCGCCAGCAGATGGGGGCTTGGAAACACCATATATTTT.

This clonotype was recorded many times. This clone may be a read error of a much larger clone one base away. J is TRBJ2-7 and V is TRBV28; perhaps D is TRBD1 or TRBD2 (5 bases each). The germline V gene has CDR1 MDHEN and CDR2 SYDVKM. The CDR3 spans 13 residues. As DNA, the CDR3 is TGTACCAGCAGACCGGGGCAACCCTACGAGCAGTACTTC. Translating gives CTSRPGQPYEQYF.

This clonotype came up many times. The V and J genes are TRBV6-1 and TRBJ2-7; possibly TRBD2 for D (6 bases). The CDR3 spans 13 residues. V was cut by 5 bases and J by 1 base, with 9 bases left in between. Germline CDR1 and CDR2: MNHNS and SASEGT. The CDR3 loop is CASSMGLSYEQYF. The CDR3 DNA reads TGTGCCAGCAGTATGGGACTTTCCTACGAGCAGTACTTC.